A selection of T cell receptor beta chains follows, all from one sample in a study of T cells in Graves' hyperthyroidism and ophthalmopathy. One entry per CDR3 protein, called by TCRdb with MiXCR from the multiplex PCR reads. The sample lists approximately 200,000 distinct CDR3 sequences, 18% occurring once. Sequenced: blood. These receptor sequences come from a man in his forties or fifties with Graves' hyperthyroidism. CDR3s leave out the opening cysteine and the closing phenylalanine or tryptophan. A D gene is named only where the DNA matches it firmly.

V gene	D gene	CDR3 protein
TRBV30	.	AWNLAGANVLT
TRBV2	TRBD1	ASSVRGHEQY
TRBV2	TRBD2	ASSVLAGVTDTQY
TRBV29-1	.	SVTEQGFGEKLF
TRBV12-3/TRBV12-4	.	ASSFGGNQPQH
TRBV27	TRBD1	ASSPGTGREN
TRBV7-2	TRBD1	ASSTGQGFYNEQF
TRBV5-6	.	ASSMVLGTDTQY
TRBV20-1	.	SISGLAKNIQY
TRBV6-2/TRBV6-3	TRBD1	ATRTGDQPQH
TRBV6-1	.	ASSEFRGGNQPQH
TRBV20-1	.	SARFPGLDTEAF
TRBV20-1	TRBD1	SARDRGLHFPYEQY
TRBV11-3	.	ASSLKRPASRDDTQY
TRBV20-1	.	SARPRRGEGHGYT
TRBV2	TRBD1	ASSDPTGQGETQY
TRBV20-1	.	SAISEGSYEQY
TRBV11-2	TRBD2	ASSTLAGYEQY
TRBV6-1	.	ASSKYRDEKLF
TRBV6-6	.	ASSYSSLAKETQY
TRBV5-1	TRBD1	ASSLSTGFITEAF
TRBV28	.	ASSLHDANYGYT
TRBV7-2	.	ASSVSGDYGYT
TRBV4-3	.	ASSAGLSGTEAF
TRBV5-1	.	ASSYDRTAPLVEAF
TRBV7-2	.	ASSLGGGAQGTDTQY
TRBV6-2/TRBV6-3	.	ASSDTGTKSYNEQF
TRBV7-3	TRBD1	ASSNGQGGYEQY
TRBV5-1	TRBD1	ASSFDGTGLYYEQY
TRBV30	.	ATNRVWKTEAF
TRBV20-1	.	SAKGGRTLEAF
TRBV6-2/TRBV6-3	.	ASSYSALQETQY
TRBV20-1	.	SASPGHLYNEQF
TRBV12-3/TRBV12-4	.	ASSWQRSNTEAF
TRBV2	TRBD2	ANGLAGLETQY
TRBV5-1	.	ASSPLGGTNTEAF
TRBV5-4	TRBD1	ASSLWAGGNYGYT
TRBV7-2	TRBD1	ASSQRQGPTEAF
TRBV11-2	.	ASSPAWVPYNEQF
TRBV5-1	TRBD1	ASSSPPGQGNEQY
TRBV30	.	AWTPVTEAF
TRBV7-9	TRBD2	ASSLASGGTQETQY
TRBV7-3	.	ASSDRGSDTDTQY
TRBV5-1	.	ASSLAGMGGYT
TRBV2	.	ASSKGTDHNQPQH
TRBV12-3/TRBV12-4	.	ASSLGLQPQH
TRBV7-9	TRBD2	ASSANSGGTPKF
TRBV6-5	.	ASSYSGANSPLH
TRBV20-1	.	SARQFQGIQY
TRBV20-1	.	SARDPFRRASEQF
TRBV20-1	.	SASGGYTDTQY
TRBV6-1	TRBD1	ASSSQGQGRNEQF
TRBV5-1	.	ASSPGTAGTGTGELF
TRBV11-2	TRBD2	ASSLDSGALTDTQY
TRBV7-2	.	ASSHPFGRPRGDTQY
TRBV12-3/TRBV12-4	.	ASSLRGARETQY
TRBV27	TRBD2	ASSPLAGGAYEQY